This TCR beta chain was retrieved from a study of OX40 agonist ivuxolimab in advanced cancers. Germline CDR1 and CDR2: SGHAT and FQNNGV. CDR3 length: 13 amino acids. Trimming at V came to 2 bases and at J to 4 bases, leaving 0 bases not matched to a gene. Produced via immunoSEQ multiplex PCR; TCRdb's table is partial and in-frame only. The table shows about 100,000 clones, with 90% occurring only once. This clonotype originated in an adult with an advanced solid tumor such as melanoma, head and neck, liver or kidney cancer. The chain links TRBV11-2 to TRBJ1-1; TRBD1 aligns across 8 bases. This sample comprised CD4+ or CD8+ T cells sorted from blood, obtained in a trial of the OX40 agonist ivuxolimab. This CDR3 reads CASSLQGATEAFF. The CDR3 nucleotides are TGTGCCAGCAGCTTACAGGGGGCCACTGAAGCTTTCTTT.